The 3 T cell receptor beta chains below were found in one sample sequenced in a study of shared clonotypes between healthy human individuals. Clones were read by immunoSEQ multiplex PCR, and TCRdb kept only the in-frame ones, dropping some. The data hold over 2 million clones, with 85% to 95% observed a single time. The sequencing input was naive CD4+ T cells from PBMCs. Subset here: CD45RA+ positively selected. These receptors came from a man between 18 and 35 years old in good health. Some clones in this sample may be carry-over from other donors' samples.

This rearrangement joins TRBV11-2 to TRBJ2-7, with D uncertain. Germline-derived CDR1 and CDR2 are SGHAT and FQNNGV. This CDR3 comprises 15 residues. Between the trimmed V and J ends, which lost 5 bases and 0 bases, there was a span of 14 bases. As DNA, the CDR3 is TGTGCCAGCAGCGCCCGGACCGCCCTCTCCTACGAGCAGTACTTC. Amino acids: CASSARTALSYEQYF.

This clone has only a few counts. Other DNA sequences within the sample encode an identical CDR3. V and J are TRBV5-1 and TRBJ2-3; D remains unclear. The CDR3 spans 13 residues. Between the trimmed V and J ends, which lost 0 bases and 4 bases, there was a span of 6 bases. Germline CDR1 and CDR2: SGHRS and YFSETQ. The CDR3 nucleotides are TGCGCCAGCAGCTTGGGGGGTGCAGATACGCAGTATTTT. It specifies CASSLGGADTQYF.

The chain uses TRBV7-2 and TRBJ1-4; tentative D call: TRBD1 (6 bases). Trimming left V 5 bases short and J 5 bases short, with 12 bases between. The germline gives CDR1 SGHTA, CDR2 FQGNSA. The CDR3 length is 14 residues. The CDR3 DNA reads TGTGCCAGCAGCCTGACGGGGGGCAATGAAAAACTGTTTTTT. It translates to CASSLTGGNEKLFF.